One and the same sample provided the 2 T cell receptor beta chains below, sequenced in a study of blood T cells in healthy people across ages. PCR was performed a second time for roughly 7 to 12 cycles using a sample-barcoded 5' primer and a J-beta primer mix. Using its own MiXCR run on the 5' RACE reads, TCRdb lists one record per CDR3 protein. This table holds 650,000 to 1,000,000 distinct CDR3 sequences, approximately 35% found once. Input material: blood. Receptors were obtained from a man aged 18-30 years in good health.

This clonotype has a handful of counts. J is TRBJ2-1 and V is TRBV20-1, with TRBD1 matching over 7 bases. With V trimmed by 0 bases and J by 2 bases, 7 bases remained unmatched. The CDR3 is 16 amino acids. CDR1 and CDR2 (germline): DFQATT, SNEGSKA (reference sequence). CDR3 sequence reads: CSARDLRTGTYNEQFF. The CDR3 region has the DNA TGCAGTGCTAGAGATCTTAGGACAGGAACCTACAATGAGCAGTTCTTC.

Points on this clonotype: Germline is not matched at one junction end, which may reflect a read error. V is TRBV6-2 or TRBV6-3 and J is TRBJ2-5; D gene ambiguous. In germline, CDR1 is MNHEY, CDR2 SVGEGT. There are 14 residues in the CDR3. The CDR3: CASSDSIEPETQYF. In DNA form, the CDR3 reads TGTGCCAGCAGTGACTCGATTGAGCCCGAGACCCAGTACTTC.